A single sample is the source of the 20 T cell receptor beta chains below, sequenced in a study of blood T cell repertoires in COVID-19. The assay was immunoSEQ multiplex PCR, and TCRdb's table has in-frame clones only and misses some. The sample has 140,000 to 150,000 clones, around 90% seen once; the top ten hold 1.5% to 2%. The sample comprised peripheral blood. Receptors originate from an older man with acute or convalescent COVID-19.

The chain employs TRBV28 and TRBJ2-7, with 7 bases matching TRBD1. The CDR3 covers 13 residues. The J segment lost 5 bases and the V segment lost 5 bases, leaving 6 bases of the junction unmatched. The germline CDR1 and CDR2 sequences are MDHEN and SYDVKM. CDR3 nucleotides: TGTGCCAGCAGTCCGACAGGGACACACGAGCAGTACTTC. It specifies CASSPTGTHEQYF.

The rearrangement uses TRBV9 and TRBJ2-3; the match to TRBD2 covers 13 bases. V lost 0 bases, J lost 2 bases, and 6 bases stayed unmatched. Germline CDR1 reads SGDLS; CDR2 reads YYNGEE. CDR3 length equals 18 residues. The CDR3 DNA reads TGTGCCAGCAGCGTAGTTACTAGCGGGGGGGCACCCACAGATACGCAGTATTTT. Protein sequence: CASSVVTSGGAPTDTQYF.

V gene TRBV29-1 combines with J gene TRBJ1-1; no reliable D call. This CDR3 has 11 residues. The germline CDR1 and CDR2 sequences are SQVTM and ANQGSEA. The germline V and J ends were trimmed by 7 bases and 3 bases, with 9 bases remaining between them. In DNA form, the CDR3 reads TGCAGCGGGGGTTCCTACACTGAAGCTTTCTTT. It translates to CSGGSYTEAFF.

J is TRBJ2-1 and V is TRBV7-2; D remains ambiguous. The CDR3 runs to 13 residues. V was shortened by 3 bases and J by 8 bases, with 11 bases between the two germline ends. Looked up from germline, CDR1 is SGHTA and CDR2 is FQGNSA. CDR3 region: CASSFFRPDEQFF. The CDR3 bases are TGTGCCAGCAGCTTTTTTCGTCCCGATGAGCAGTTCTTC.

As regards this clone: Possible read error: a much larger clone is one base away. The V gene is TRBV7-3, the J gene TRBJ1-1; 7 positions match TRBD1. CDR1 is SGHTA and CDR2 is FQGTGA in the germline V gene. The CDR3 extends over 13 amino acids. V lost 5 bases and J lost 3; bases outside the gene matches: 3. CDR3 sequence (DNA): TGTGCCAGCAGCCCCCAGGGGGACACTGAAGCTTTCTTT. Translation gives CASSPQGDTEAFF.

V is TRBV18 and J is TRBJ2-5; 12 nucleotides align to TRBD2. Per the germline V gene, CDR1 is KGHSH and CDR2 is LQKENI. V was clipped by 6 bases and J by 2 bases; unmatched bases: 7. The CDR3 totals 16 residues. CDR3 bases: TGTGCCAGCTCCCGGGAACTAGCGGGGGGTCAAGAGACCCAGTACTTC. It translates to CASSRELAGGQETQYF.

The rearrangement uses TRBV19 and TRBJ1-5; the D is unclear. The CDR3 is 15 residues long. V lost 7 bases, J lost 5 bases, and 18 bases lay in between. Germline V gives CDR1 LNHDA, CDR2 SQIVND (reference sequence). CDR3 sequence (DNA): TGTGCCAGTACCTTGGCGCCCGGGATCGATCAGCCCCAGCATTTT. Residues: CASTLAPGIDQPQHF.

The chain employs TRBV3-1 (or the pseudogene TRBV3-2) and TRBJ1-2; possible D gene TRBD1, 5 bases. The V and J ends lost 4 bases and 8 bases respectively, with 14 bases between them. This CDR3 is 13 amino acids long. Germline V gene sequence: CDR1 LGHDT, CDR2 YNNKEL (reference sequence). CDR3 nucleotide sequence: TGTGCCAGCAGCCCCTCAGGGTTAGGCGGCTACACCTTC. Translation: CASSPSGLGGYTF.

The chain recombines TRBV11-2 with TRBJ2-2; 9 bases agree with TRBD2. V shed 4 bases and J 3 bases; nucleotides not matched to a gene: 12. From germline, CDR1 is SGHAT and CDR2 FQNNGV. The CDR3 covers 18 residues. The CDR3 DNA is TGTGCCAGCAGCTCCTTCGGGGCGGGAGGGCCGTACACCGGGGAGCTGTTTTTT. Residues: CASSSFGAGGPYTGELFF.

The J gene is TRBJ2-2, the V gene TRBV5-1; 9 bases are a match to TRBD2. V shed 0 bases, J shed 6 bases, and the junction held 9 bases outside the gene matches. Germline CDR1 and CDR2: SGHRS and YFSETQ. The CDR3 is 17 residues long. CDR3 region: CASSLGRLAGASGELFF. In nucleotides, the CDR3 is TGCGCCAGCAGCTTGGGCCGATTAGCGGGAGCGTCCGGGGAGCTGTTTTTT.

In nucleotides, the CDR3 is TGTGCCAGCAGTTTTCTGCAACCGGGACTACCTGGGGCCAACGTCCTGACTTTC. It codes for CASSFLQPGLPGANVLTF. V usage is TRBV27 and J usage is TRBJ2-6, with 7 positions matching TRBD2. This CDR3 is built from 18 residues. Germline V gene sequence: CDR1 MNHEY, CDR2 SMNVEV (reference sequence). With 3 bases clipped from V and 2 bases from J, the junction kept 10 bases outside the gene matches.

The chain employs TRBV19 and TRBJ2-6; 10 bases are a match to TRBD1. Germline V gene data show CDR1 as LNHDA and CDR2 as SQIVND (reference sequence). The CDR3 is made up of 17 amino acids. Trimming took 6 bases from V and 2 from J; bases not matched to a gene: 7. In nucleotides, the CDR3 is TGTGCCAGTAGCCTGGGACAGGGGATTCCTGGGGCCAACGTCCTGACTTTC. It encodes CASSLGQGIPGANVLTF.

The genes are TRBV5-4 and TRBJ1-2; the match to TRBD1 covers 10 bases. This CDR3 is built from 14 residues. Looked up from germline, CDR1 is SGHNT and CDR2 is YYREEE (reference sequence). V trimming: 4 bases; J trimming: 7 bases; junction bases outside the gene matches: 7. The CDR3 region is CASSVDRGPGGYTF. The CDR3 nucleotides are TGTGCCAGCAGCGTTGACAGGGGGCCTGGTGGCTACACCTTC.

The chain links TRBV6-5 to TRBJ2-3; D possibly corresponds to TRBD2 (5 bases). V gave up 5 bases and J gave up 0 bases, with 9 bases separating them. This CDR3 region has 14 residues. The germline V gene has CDR1 MNHEY and CDR2 SVGAGI. CDR3 nucleotides: TGTGCCAGCAGTCTAGCCCCTAGCACAGATACGCAGTATTTT. This translates into CASSLAPSTDTQYF.

The chain couples TRBV10-3 to TRBJ2-3; TRBD2 aligns across 12 bases. CDR1 and CDR2 from the germline V gene are ENHRY and SYGVKD. The CDR3 is 17 residues long. V shed 4 bases and J 4 bases; nucleotides not matched to a gene: 9. This CDR3 reads CAISVGLAGGPADTQYF. The CDR3, as DNA: TGTGCCATCAGTGTCGGTCTAGCGGGGGGGCCAGCAGATACGCAGTATTTT.

The CDR3 region is CASSLGQGRFTDTQYF. The CDR3 bases are TGTGCCAGCAGCTTGGGACAGGGACGGTTCACAGATACGCAGTATTTT. The rearrangement uses TRBV7-2 and TRBJ2-3; TRBD1 matches 9 bases. Per the germline V gene, CDR1 is SGHTA and CDR2 is FQGNSA. This CDR3 has 16 residues. With V trimmed by 3 bases and J by 2 bases, 6 bases remained unmatched.

This chain connects TRBV5-1 to TRBJ2-5; 8 bases line up with TRBD2. Germline V gives CDR1 SGHRS, CDR2 YFSETQ. The ends lost 1 base at V and 5 bases at J; junction bases unmatched: 10. The CDR3 is 16 amino acids. The CDR3: CASSLSGTRGSETQYF. Written as DNA, the CDR3 is TGCGCCAGCAGCTTGTCCGGGACTAGAGGGTCGGAGACCCAGTACTTC.

The count of this clone is one. V and J are TRBV6-1 and TRBJ2-7; 7 bases are shared with TRBD1. Germline V CDR1 and CDR2: MNHNS, SASEGT. V dropped 3 bases and J dropped 0; count of bases not matched to a gene: 2. CDR3 size: 14 residues. The CDR3 DNA is TGTGCCAGCAGTGAGACAGGGAACTCCTACGAGCAGTACTTC. Amino acid sequence: CASSETGNSYEQYF.

The V and J genes are TRBV21-1 and TRBJ1-6; whether TRBD1, the table's D call, matches the DNA was not checked. TRBV21-1 counts as a pseudogene. The length of the CDR3 is 22 residues. CDR3 residues: CASSKALLGQGATSSYNSPLHF. The CDR3 nucleotides read TGTGCCAGCAGCAAAGCGCTTTTAGGACAGGGGGCGACCAGCTCCTATAATTCACCCCTCCACTTT.

This clone was recorded only once. This chain uses TRBV3-1 (or the pseudogene TRBV3-2) with TRBJ2-7; 10 bases agree with TRBD1. The CDR3 covers 14 residues. V trimming: 1 base; J trimming: 8 bases; junction bases outside the gene matches: 5. Germline-derived CDR1 and CDR2 are LGHDT and YNNKEL (reference sequence). This CDR3 is CASSQGDRGLQQYF. CDR3 sequence (DNA): TGTGCCAGCAGCCAAGGGGACAGGGGATTACAGCAGTACTTC.